Below, 32 T cell receptor beta chains from the same sample are listed, as sequenced in a study of cytomegalovirus exposure and HLA in healthy donors. The PCR contained 60 Vbeta and 13 Jbeta primers. Assay: immunoSEQ multiplex PCR; the TCRdb copy retains only in-frame clones and omits some. The sample carries about 120,000 clones, approximately 81% recorded once. Sequenced sample: PBMCs. These receptors all stem from a young man in good health and CMV-seropositive.

This sequence joins TRBV5-1 and TRBJ2-7, with 9 bases that match TRBD1. The CDR3 length is 16 residues. The germline CDR1 and CDR2 sequences are SGHRS and YFSETQ. V lost 4 bases, J lost 3 bases, and 11 bases stayed unmatched. The CDR3: CASSISVDRGIYEQYF. The DNA of the CDR3 is TGCGCCAGCAGCATCTCGGTGGACAGGGGCATCTACGAGCAGTACTTC. The full variable domain, in which reference TRBV5-1 and TRBJ2-7 provide the parts outside the CDR3, is KAGVTQTPRYLIKTRGQQVTLSCSPISGHRSVSWYQQTPGQGLQFLFEYFSETQRNKGNFPGRFSGRQFSNSRSEMNVSTLELGDSALYLCASSISVDRGIYEQYFGPGTRLTVT.

Details on this clone: At one end the junction does not follow the germline gene, possibly because of a read error. The chain is built from TRBV7-9 and TRBJ2-7; D ambiguous. CDR3 size: 14 residues. CDR1 and CDR2 from the germline V gene are SEHNR and FQNEAQ (reference sequence). DNA for the CDR3: TGTTCCAGCAGCGTAGGGCATTCCCCCAACGAGCAGTACTTC. As protein: CSSSVGHSPNEQYF.

This clone appeared a few times. The chain uses TRBV7-8 and TRBJ2-4, with TRBD2 matching 13 bases. The CDR3 is made up of 18 amino acids. J gave up 5 bases and V 5 bases, and 12 bases lay outside the gene matches. The germline gives CDR1 SGHVS, CDR2 FQNEAQ. The CDR3 DNA sequence: TGTGCCAGCAGCACCCGACTAGCGGGGGGCCCCAGGGAAAACATTCAGTACTTC. Amino acids: CASSTRLAGGPRENIQYF. Supplemented by reference TRBV7-8 and TRBJ2-4, the full variable domain reads GAGVSQSPRYKVAKRGQDVALRCDPISGHVSLFWYQQALGQGPEFLTYFQNEAQLDKSGLPSDRFFAERPEGSVSTLKIQRTQQEDSAVYLCASSTRLAGGPRENIQYFGAGTRLSVL.

The chain has TRBV4-3 and TRBJ2-3, with 12 bases fitting TRBD2. The CDR3 spans 22 residues. CDR1 LGHNA and CDR2 YSLEER come from the germline V gene. Germline trimming cut 1 base from V and 3 bases from J; bases unmatched to any gene: 20. CDR3 nucleotide sequence: TGCGCCAGCAGCCAAGCGCTCCTTTATGGCTCTAGCGGGAGGGCCCTAACAGATACGCAGTATTTT. It yields the protein CASSQALLYGSSGRALTDTQYF.

The chain uses TRBV7-9 and TRBJ1-4, with 10 bases identical to TRBD1. J lost 6 bases, V lost 1 base, and 5 bases had no gene match. This CDR3 is built from 16 residues. Looked up from germline, CDR1 is SEHNR and CDR2 is FQNEAQ (reference sequence). CDR3 amino acids: CASSLGQGANHEKLFF. CDR3 DNA: TGTGCCAGCAGCTTAGGACAGGGGGCAAATCATGAAAAACTGTTTTTT. Together with reference TRBV7-9 and TRBJ1-4, the CDR3 gives the full variable domain: DTGVSQNPRHKITKRGQNVTFRCDPISEHNRLYWYRQTLGQGPEFLTYFQNEAQLEKSRLLSDRFSAERPKGSFSTLEIQRTEQGDSAMYLCASSLGQGANHEKLFFGSGTQLSVL.

The genes are TRBV2 and TRBJ1-6; D is undetermined. Trimming stripped 3 bases from V and 7 bases from J, with 13 bases between. This CDR3 is built from 15 residues. Germline V CDR1 and CDR2: SNHLY, FYNNEI. The CDR3 DNA reads TGTGCCAGCAGTGAGATTGCAGGTGTCAATTCACCCCTCCACTTT. It yields the protein CASSEIAGVNSPLHF.

This chain links TRBV7-6 with TRBJ2-1; TRBD1 matches at 7 bases. The germline gives CDR1 SGHVS, CDR2 FNYEAQ. V was pared by 2 bases and J by 6 bases, with 1 base of the junction left unmatched. The CDR3 spans 13 residues. This CDR3 is CASSLRGRNEQFF. CDR3 nucleotide sequence: TGTGCCAGCAGCTTAAGGGGGCGCAATGAGCAGTTCTTC.

The chain uses TRBV11-2 and TRBJ2-7; 9 bases fit TRBD2. The germline V gene encodes CDR1 SGHAT and CDR2 FQNNGV. The CDR3 spans 15 residues. The V and J ends lost 1 base and 7 bases, in that order; junction bases with no gene match: 8. The CDR3 DNA reads TGTGCCAGCAGCTTAGTTGAGCGGGAGGTCCTAGAGCAGTACTTC. This gives the protein CASSLVEREVLEQYF.

A word on this clone: Germline and junction disagree at one end, which may indicate a read error. The rearrangement joins TRBV5-5 to TRBJ1-1; tentatively, D is TRBD1 (6 bases). The CDR3 is made up of 13 amino acids. From germline, CDR1 is SGHKS and CDR2 YYEKEE (reference sequence). The CDR3 loop is CASSLYRETGAFF. The CDR3 nucleotides are TGTGCCAGCAGCTTGTACAGGGAGACTGGAGCTTTCTTT. Supplemented by reference TRBV5-5 and TRBJ1-1, the full variable domain reads DAGVTQSPTHLIKTRGQQVTLRCSPISGHKSVSWYQQVLGQGPQFIFQYYEKEERGRGNFPDRFSARQFPNYSSELNVNALLLGDSALYLCASSLYRETGAFFGQGTRLTVV.

The rearrangement joins TRBV5-4 to TRBJ2-3; 7 nucleotides match TRBD1. Germline CDR1 reads SGHNT; CDR2 reads YYREEE (reference sequence). The CDR3 totals 16 residues. V shed 3 bases, J shed 0 bases, and the junction held 7 bases outside the gene matches. CDR3 nucleotide sequence: TGTGCCAGCAGCTCCGACAGGGACAGAAGCACAGATACGCAGTATTTT. Translating it yields CASSSDRDRSTDTQYF.

This clone was counted between two and nine times. DNA for the CDR3: TGTGCCAGCAGCGGGACATCCGCCTACGAGCAGTACTTC. It encodes CASSGTSAYEQYF. The V gene is TRBV6-5, the J gene TRBJ2-7, with D possibly TRBD1 on 6 matching bases. Germline V lookup: CDR1 MNHEY, CDR2 SVGAGI. This CDR3 is 13 amino acids long. Between the trimmed V and J ends, which lost 6 bases and 2 bases, there was a span of 11 bases.

Note on this clone: Other DNA sequences in this sample translate to the same CDR3. The rearrangement uses TRBV5-6 and TRBJ2-3; D is unresolved. The ends were cut back, 4 bases at V and 3 bases at J, with 21 bases in the middle. This CDR3 contains 17 residues. Germline V CDR1 and CDR2: SGHDT, YYEEEE. The CDR3 loop is CASSPSVGLLRTDTQYF. The CDR3, as DNA: TGTGCCAGCAGCCCCAGCGTCGGCCTGCTTCGAACAGATACGCAGTATTTT.

Here the CDR3 DNA reads TGTGCCAGCACACAGGGACTAGCGGGGACGGTTGAGCAGTTCTTC. Protein: CASTQGLAGTVEQFF. The V and J genes are TRBV6-1 and TRBJ2-1, with TRBD2 identical over 13 bases. The J segment lost 9 bases and the V segment lost 7 bases, leaving 9 bases of the junction unmatched. Germline CDR1 is MNHNS and CDR2 is SASEGT. The CDR3 consists of 15 residues.

Worth noting for this clone: A junction boundary mismatches the germline segment, possibly from a read error. This chain connects TRBV7-7 to TRBJ2-5; the D gene is possibly TRBD2 (5 bases). The CDR3 covers 14 residues. Germline V gene sequence: CDR1 SSHAT, CDR2 FNYEAQ (reference sequence). The CDR3 is CASSLARYGETQYF. In DNA, the CDR3 is TGTGCTAGCAGCTTAGCGCGCTATGGAGAGACCCAGTACTTC. Full variable domain (outside the CDR3, taken from reference TRBV7-7 and TRBJ2-5): GAGVSQSPRYKVTKRGQDVTLRCDPISSHATLYWYQQALGQGPEFLTYFNYEAQPDKSGLPSDRFSAERPEGSISTLTIQRTEQRDSAMYRCASSLARYGETQYFGPGTRLLVL.

This rearrangement joins TRBV11-3 to TRBJ1-6; 9 nucleotides line up with TRBD1. After removal of 2 bases from V and 9 bases from J, the junction contained 5 bases not matched to a gene. Germline CDR1 SGHNT, CDR2 YENEEA. The CDR3 is 15 amino acids. CDR3 sequence (DNA): TGTGCCAGCAGCTTACAGGACAGGGGCGGTTCACCCCTCCACTTT. Its protein product is CASSLQDRGGSPLHF. Drawing the rest from reference TRBV11-3 and TRBJ1-6, the complete variable domain is EAGVVQSPRYKIIEKKQPVAFWCNPISGHNTLYWYLQNLGQGPELLIRYENEEAVDDSQLPKDRFSAERLKGVDSTLKIQPAELGDSAVYLCASSLQDRGGSPLHFGNGTRLTVT.

The chain joins TRBV19 to TRBJ1-4; D not certain. V lost 3 bases and J 8 bases, leaving 16 bases between the germline ends. The CDR3 contains 15 residues. Germline assignment: CDR1 LNHDA and CDR2 SQIVND (reference sequence). CDR3 coding DNA: TGTGCCAGTAGTATGGACGGGGTTGTTAGGGAAAAACTGTTTTTT. Translation: CASSMDGVVREKLFF.

The V call is TRBV18, the J call TRBJ2-2; 8 nucleotides match TRBD2. Germline assignment: CDR1 KGHSH and CDR2 LQKENI. V gave up 1 base and J gave up 4 bases; unmatched junction bases: 5. The CDR3 consists of 16 residues. The CDR3 here is CASSPQLADFTGELFF. The CDR3, as DNA: TGTGCCAGCTCACCACAACTAGCGGATTTCACCGGGGAGCTGTTTTTT.

The chain recombines TRBV6-1 with TRBJ2-7, with D tentatively TRBD2 (5 bases). CDR3 length: 13 residues. Germline assignment: CDR1 MNHNS and CDR2 SASEGT. V lost 6 bases, J lost 3 bases, and 12 bases lay in between. The DNA for the CDR3 is TGTGCCAGCAGGCTCCCCGCGGGCTACGAGCAGTACTTC. Translating gives CASRLPAGYEQYF.

This clone was observed a few times. This chain joins TRBV29-1 and TRBJ2-5, with D perhaps TRBD1 (5 bases). Germline values: CDR1 SQVTM, CDR2 ANQGSEA. The CDR3 is made up of 14 amino acids. V shed 3 bases and J shed 7 bases, with 18 bases lying between them. DNA of the CDR3: TGCAGCGTTGATCGCGCAGGGATTGGTGGGACCCAGTACTTC. This sequence encodes CSVDRAGIGGTQYF. The full variable domain, rest sourced from reference TRBV29-1 and TRBJ2-5, is SAVISQKPSRDICQRGTSLTIQCQVDSQVTMMFWYRQQPGQSLTLIATANQGSEATYESGFVIDKFPISRPNLTFSTLTVSNMSPEDSSIYLCSVDRAGIGGTQYFGPGTRLLVL.

The CDR3 coding sequence is TGTGCCAGCAGCCAAGATCCTCACACCGGGGAGCTGTTTTTT. Protein sequence: CASSQDPHTGELFF. V gene TRBV4-2 combines with J gene TRBJ2-2; D is unclear. CDR1 is LGHNA, CDR2 YNFKEQ, per germline. The CDR3 is made up of 14 amino acids. The germline V and J ends were trimmed by 0 bases and 3 bases, with 5 bases remaining between them.

This chain joins TRBV28 and TRBJ2-5; tentatively, D is TRBD2 (7 bases). The J call may be mistaken, given a closer DNA end match to TRBJ2-7. The CDR3 extends over 14 amino acids. Germline CDR1 is MDHEN and CDR2 is SYDVKM. CDR3 residues: CASSLRGGLYEQYF. For the CDR3, the DNA is TGTGCCAGCAGTTTGAGGGGGGGGCTGTACGAGCAGTACTTC.

The V call is TRBV4-1, the J call TRBJ1-1; 11 bases are a match to TRBD1. The CDR3 sequence is 16 residues long. Trimming cost V 3 bases and J 0 bases; bases outside gene matches: 3. CDR1 MGHRA and CDR2 YSYEKL come from the germline V gene. Written as DNA, the CDR3 is TGCGCCAGCAGCCACCGGACAGGGGGCATGAACACTGAAGCTTTCTTT. This encodes CASSHRTGGMNTEAFF.

The chain joins TRBV6-1 to TRBJ2-7; weak D call: TRBD1 (5 bases). Trimming took 1 base from V and 4 from J, leaving 11 bases between them. This CDR3 is 14 amino acids long. Germline V gene lookup returns CDR1 MNHNS and CDR2 SASEGT. The CDR3 sequence: CASSEGGFVYEQYF. The CDR3 bases are TGTGCCAGCAGTGAAGGGGGCTTTGTATACGAGCAGTACTTC.

This clone was seen a few times. This chain joins TRBV7-9 and TRBJ2-2, with D possibly TRBD2 on 6 matching bases. The germline gives CDR1 SEHNR, CDR2 FQNEAQ (reference sequence). CDR3 size: 16 residues. V was shortened by 1 base and J by 2 bases, with 11 bases between the two germline ends. CDR3 DNA: TGTGCCAGCAGCTTAGGTCAGGGAGGCAACACCGGGGAGCTGTTTTTT. Encoded protein: CASSLGQGGNTGELFF.

The chain is built from TRBV5-5 and TRBJ1-1; 7 bases align to TRBD1. The CDR3 has 16 amino acids. Unmatched junction bases numbered 12, after V lost 6 bases and J lost 1 base. Germline-derived CDR1 and CDR2 are SGHKS and YYEKEE (reference sequence). CDR3 amino acids: CASNLDPGTENTEAFF. CDR3 in DNA: TGTGCCAGCAACCTCGATCCCGGGACAGAGAACACTGAAGCTTTCTTT.

This clone was detected only a few times. The sample has other DNA sequences that encode this CDR3 too. This sequence joins TRBV7-2 and TRBJ1-2; 8 bases line up with TRBD1. From germline, CDR1 is SGHTA and CDR2 FQGNSA. V was clipped by 5 bases and J by 8 bases; unmatched bases: 10. CDR3 size: 14 residues. The CDR3 here is CASSLSRTGQGYTF. The CDR3 nucleotides read TGTGCCAGCAGCCTGTCACGGACAGGGCAAGGCTACACCTTC.

Written as DNA, the CDR3 is TGTGCCAGCAGCAAGAGGAGGACTAGCGGGAGCCCCGGGGGCCATGAGCAGTTCTTC. This codes for CASSKRRTSGSPGGHEQFF. The chain has TRBV7-2 and TRBJ2-1; TRBD2 matches 13 bases. The CDR3 runs to 19 residues. V lost 5 bases and J lost 8; bases outside the gene matches: 18. Germline CDR1 is SGHTA and CDR2 is FQGNSA.

The chain uses TRBV7-9 and TRBJ1-2; the match to TRBD1 covers 10 bases. This CDR3 has 15 amino acids. J lost 4 bases, V lost 5 bases, and 7 bases had no gene match. In germline, CDR1 is SEHNR, CDR2 FQNEAQ (reference sequence). The CDR3 here is CASSARTGGSYGYTF. CDR3 sequence (DNA): TGTGCCAGCAGCGCGCGGACAGGGGGTAGCTATGGCTACACCTTC.

The chain uses TRBV11-2 and TRBJ2-1; possibly TRBD2 for D (7 bases). The CDR3 is 14 residues long. V shed 0 bases and J shed 8 bases, with 11 bases lying between them. Per germline, CDR1 SGHAT and CDR2 FQNNGV. CDR3 nucleotides: TGTGCCAGCAGCTTAGATCAAGGGGGGGATGAGCAGTTCTTC. This gives the protein CASSLDQGGDEQFF.

This chain joins TRBV29-1 and TRBJ1-2; D gene ambiguous. Germline V CDR1 and CDR2: SQVTM, ANQGSEA. The CDR3 loop spans 15 amino acids. V lost 0 bases to trimming and J lost 2 bases, with 13 bases between them. The CDR3 protein is CSVEDRGDINYGYTF. DNA for the CDR3: TGCAGCGTTGAAGATCGAGGCGATATAAACTATGGCTACACCTTC.

The genes are TRBV9 and TRBJ2-3; weak D call: TRBD1 (6 bases). Germline V gives CDR1 SGDLS, CDR2 YYNGEE. With 3 bases removed from V and 0 bases from J, the gap between germline ends came to 20 bases. The CDR3 consists of 18 residues. The CDR3 loop reads CASSADRKVSSSTDTQYF. The CDR3 DNA reads TGTGCCAGCAGCGCGGACAGAAAAGTATCGTCTAGCACAGATACGCAGTATTTT.

This rearrangement joins TRBV6-5 to TRBJ2-7; 9 positions agree with TRBD1. CDR3 length equals 14 residues. CDR1 is MNHEY and CDR2 is SVGAGI in the germline V gene. Germline trimming cut 6 bases from V and 5 bases from J; bases unmatched to any gene: 8. CDR3 sequence (DNA): TGTGCCAGCAGGGGGGGACAGGGTGTGGACGAGCAGTACTTC. Translation: CASRGGQGVDEQYF.